The 2 T cell receptor beta chains below were found in one sample sequenced in a study of beta chain features in type 1 diabetes. Isolated RNA was reverse transcribed in full, so expressed TCRB transcripts were sequenced. Clones were sequenced by immunoSEQ multiplex PCR, and TCRdb holds only the in-frame ones, with some missing. Of about 40,000 clones listed, about half are singletons. The specimen sequenced was central memory CD4+ T cells from blood. These TCRs come from a woman aged 18-30 years in good health.

The gene calls are TRBV18 and TRBJ2-7; TRBD1 matches 7 bases. CDR1 and CDR2 from the germline V gene are KGHSH and LQKENI. This CDR3 contains 14 residues. V was pared by 6 bases and J by 4 bases, with 9 bases of the junction left unmatched. CDR3 region: CASSRSTGKYEQYF. The CDR3 coding sequence is TGTGCCAGCTCTCGTTCGACAGGGAAGTACGAGCAGTACTTC.

The chain links TRBV28 to TRBJ2-7, with 7 bases lining up with TRBD2. V was pared by 2 bases and J by 4 bases, with 17 bases of the junction left unmatched. The CDR3 consists of 18 residues. Germline CDR1 is MDHEN and CDR2 is SYDVKM. CDR3 sequence reads: CASSLLAVFEGPRYEQYF. The CDR3 DNA sequence: TGTGCCAGCAGTTTACTAGCGGTTTTCGAAGGGCCGCGTTACGAGCAGTACTTC.